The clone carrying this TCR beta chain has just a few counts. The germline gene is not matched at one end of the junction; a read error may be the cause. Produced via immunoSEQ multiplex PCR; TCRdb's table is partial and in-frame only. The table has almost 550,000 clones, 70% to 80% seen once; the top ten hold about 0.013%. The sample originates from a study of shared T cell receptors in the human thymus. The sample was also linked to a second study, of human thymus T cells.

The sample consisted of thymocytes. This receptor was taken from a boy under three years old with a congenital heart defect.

The DNA for the CDR3 is TGTGCCAGCAGCATTTCAGACAGGTTGGACTTC. Its translation: CASSISDRLDF. The rearrangement joins TRBV5-4 to TRBJ2-7; the D gene is possibly TRBD1 (6 bases). Germline V lookup: CDR1 SGHNT, CDR2 YYREEE (reference sequence). This CDR3 comprises 11 residues.